The rows below give T cell receptor beta chains drawn from one sample of a study of cytomegalovirus exposure and HLA in healthy donors. Data came from immunoSEQ multiplex PCR; TCRdb stores just in-frame clones and leaves some out. The sample holds over 100,000 clones; roughly 78% are singletons and the top ten take 5% to 6%. The specimen sequenced was PBMCs. Receptors originate from a young man in good health and CMV-seronegative. Each CDR3 is given with its conserved first and last residue. Each record gives: J gene, clone size, CDR3 length, D gene, V gene, CDR3 protein, CDR3 DNA. A D gene is named only where the DNA matches it firmly. The size entry is marked missing in some rows and otherwise reads once, few, many or a size class.

>TRBJ1-2|.|14|.|TRBV2
CASSDDTTDYGYTF
TGTGCCAGCAGTGACGACACCACGGACTATGGCTACACCTTC
>TRBJ1-1|once|10|.|TRBV19
CASGWTEAFF
TGTGCCAGCGGTTGGACTGAAGCTTTCTTT
>TRBJ2-1|.|13|.|TRBV2
CASRASFDNEQFF
TGTGCCAGCAGGGCTAGTTTCGACAATGAGCAGTTCTTC
>TRBJ1-2|.|14|.|TRBV5-4
CASSLAARGYGYTF
TGTGCCAGCAGCTTGGCCGCCAGGGGCTATGGCTACACCTTC
>TRBJ2-7|.|11|.|TRBV28
CASSSSYEQYF
TGTGCCAGCAGTTCGTCCTACGAGCAGTACTTC
>TRBJ1-1|.|15|.|TRBV4-1
CASSQDLGGRTEAFF
TGCGCCAGCAGCCAAGATTTGGGGGGTCGGACTGAAGCTTTCTTT
>TRBJ2-7|.|14|.|TRBV6-5
CASSRVQGSYEQYF
TGTGCCAGCAGCCGCGTGCAGGGCTCCTACGAGCAGTACTTC
>TRBJ2-5|.|14|TRBD1|TRBV6-6
CASSDTGGVETQYF
TGTGCCAGCAGTGATACAGGGGGCGTAGAGACCCAGTACTTC
>TRBJ2-3|.|14|TRBD2|TRBV4-1
CASSLSGSPDTQYF
TGCGCCAGCAGCCTGAGCGGGAGCCCAGATACGCAGTATTTT
>TRBJ1-6|.|14|.|TRBV6-1
CASIGGSYNSPLHF
TGTGCCAGCATCGGGGGCTCCTATAATTCACCCCTCCACTTT
>TRBJ2-1|.|12|.|TRBV28
CASRSQGNEQFF
TGTGCCAGCAGATCTCAGGGGAATGAGCAGTTCTTC
>TRBJ1-1|once|12|TRBD1|TRBV18
CASSTDRVQAFF
TGTGCCAGCTCAACGGACAGGGTGCAAGCTTTCTTT
>TRBJ2-3|few|15|TRBD1|TRBV7-2
CASRMTGVGADTQYF
TGTGCCAGCAGGATGACAGGGGTCGGCGCAGATACGCAGTATTTT
>TRBJ1-2|.|15|TRBD1|TRBV5-1
CASSPLNGQGLSYTF
TGCGCCAGCAGCCCCCTTAACGGACAGGGTCTGAGCTACACCTTC
>TRBJ2-7|.|12|.|TRBV6-1
CASSEAGREQYF
TGTGCCAGCAGTGAAGCGGGGCGGGAGCAGTACTTC
>TRBJ2-7|.|15|TRBD2|TRBV6-5
CASSRSGGLSHEQYF
TGTGCCAGCAGCCGAAGCGGGGGGCTTTCGCACGAGCAGTACTTC
>TRBJ1-1|once|13|.|TRBV19
CASRQGMNTEAFF
TGTGCCAGCAGGCAGGGGATGAACACTGAAGCTTTCTTT
>TRBJ2-7|once|17|.|TRBV6-1
CASSEDGTSRPSYEQYF
TGTGCCAGCAGTGAAGACGGGACATCGAGACCCTCCTACGAGCAGTACTTC
>TRBJ2-7|once|13|TRBD1|TRBV19
CASSIQGDYEQYF
TGTGCCAGTAGTATCCAGGGGGACTACGAGCAGTACTTC
>TRBJ2-1|.|14|.|TRBV27
CASTSWGEYNEQFF
TGTGCCAGCACCTCGTGGGGGGAATACAATGAGCAGTTCTTC
>TRBJ2-5|.|17|.|TRBV5-1
CASSSLQQGSKQETQYF
TGCGCCAGCAGCTCGCTCCAACAGGGATCAAAACAAGAGACCCAGTACTTC
>TRBJ2-2|.|15|.|TRBV14
CASTPLGTNTGELFF
TGTGCCAGCACCCCACTAGGGACAAACACCGGGGAGCTGTTTTTT